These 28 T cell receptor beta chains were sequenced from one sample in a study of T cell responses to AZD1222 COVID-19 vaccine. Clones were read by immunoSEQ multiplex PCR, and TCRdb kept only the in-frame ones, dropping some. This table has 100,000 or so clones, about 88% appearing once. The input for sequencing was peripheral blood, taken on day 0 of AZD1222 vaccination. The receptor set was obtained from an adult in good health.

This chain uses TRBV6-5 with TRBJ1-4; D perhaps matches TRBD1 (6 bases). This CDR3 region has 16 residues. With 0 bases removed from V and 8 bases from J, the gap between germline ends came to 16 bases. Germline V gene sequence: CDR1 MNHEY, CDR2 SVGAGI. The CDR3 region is CASSYSGRGDPEKLFF. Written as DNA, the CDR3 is TGTGCCAGCAGTTACTCGGGAAGGGGGGATCCGGAAAAACTGTTTTTT.

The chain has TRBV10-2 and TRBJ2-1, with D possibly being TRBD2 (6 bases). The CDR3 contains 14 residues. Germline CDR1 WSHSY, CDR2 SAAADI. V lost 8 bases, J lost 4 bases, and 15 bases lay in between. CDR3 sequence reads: CASAAASAYNEQFF. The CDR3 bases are TGCGCCAGCGCCGCTGCTAGCGCGTACAATGAGCAGTTCTTC.

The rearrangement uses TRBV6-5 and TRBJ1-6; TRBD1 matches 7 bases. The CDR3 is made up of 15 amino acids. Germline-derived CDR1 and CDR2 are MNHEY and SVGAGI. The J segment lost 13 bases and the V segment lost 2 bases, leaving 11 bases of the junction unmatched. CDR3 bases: TGTGCCAGCAGTTACAGGGGACAGCTTAAGTCCCCCCTCCACTTT. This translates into CASSYRGQLKSPLHF.

CDR3 amino acids: CASSQIASFTEQYF. CDR3 nucleotides: TGCGCCAGCAGCCAAATCGCCTCTTTTACCGAGCAGTACTTC. This chain connects TRBV4-1 to TRBJ2-7, with D uncertain. Germline CDR1 reads MGHRA; CDR2 reads YSYEKL. V was trimmed by 2 bases and J by 6 bases, leaving 14 bases between them. This CDR3 has 14 amino acids.

CDR3 sequence: CASSPNPAANYGYTF. The CDR3 region has the DNA TGTGCCAGCAGCCCAAACCCGGCGGCTAACTATGGCTACACCTTC. The chain recombines TRBV3-1 (or the pseudogene TRBV3-2) with TRBJ1-2; no definite D call. This CDR3 spans 15 amino acids. V was pared by 4 bases and J by 0 bases, with 12 bases between. The germline gives CDR1 LGHDT, CDR2 YNNKEL (reference sequence).

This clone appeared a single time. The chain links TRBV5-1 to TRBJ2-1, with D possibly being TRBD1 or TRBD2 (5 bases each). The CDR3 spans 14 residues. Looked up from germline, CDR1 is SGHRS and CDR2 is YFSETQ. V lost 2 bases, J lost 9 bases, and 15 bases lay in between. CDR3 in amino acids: CASSFELGGTEQFF. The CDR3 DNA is TGCGCCAGCAGCTTCGAATTGGGTGGGACTGAGCAGTTCTTC.

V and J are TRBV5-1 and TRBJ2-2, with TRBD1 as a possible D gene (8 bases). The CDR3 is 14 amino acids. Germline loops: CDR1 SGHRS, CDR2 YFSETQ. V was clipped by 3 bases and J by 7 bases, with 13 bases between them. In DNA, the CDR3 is TGCGCCAGCAGCTCACAGGGGGGGATCGGGGAGCTGTTTTTT. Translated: CASSSQGGIGELFF. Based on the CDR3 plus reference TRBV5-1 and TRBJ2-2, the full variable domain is KAGVTQTPRYLIKTRGQQVTLSCSPISGHRSVSWYQQTPGQGLQFLFEYFSETQRNKGNFPGRFSGRQFSNSRSEMNVSTLELGDSALYLCASSSQGGIGELFFGEGSRLTVL.

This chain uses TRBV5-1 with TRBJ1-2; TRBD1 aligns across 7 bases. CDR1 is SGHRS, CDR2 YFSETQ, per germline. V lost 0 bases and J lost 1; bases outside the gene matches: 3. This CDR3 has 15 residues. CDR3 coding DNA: TGCGCCAGCAGCTTGGAAGGACAGGTTAACTATGGCTACACCTTC. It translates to CASSLEGQVNYGYTF.

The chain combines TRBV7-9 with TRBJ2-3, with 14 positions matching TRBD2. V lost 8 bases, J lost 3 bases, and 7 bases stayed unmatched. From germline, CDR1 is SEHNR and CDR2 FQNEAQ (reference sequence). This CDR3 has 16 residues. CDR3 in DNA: TGTGCCAGCGGACTTGGACTAGCGGGAGGTACAGATACGCAGTATTTT. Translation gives CASGLGLAGGTDTQYF.

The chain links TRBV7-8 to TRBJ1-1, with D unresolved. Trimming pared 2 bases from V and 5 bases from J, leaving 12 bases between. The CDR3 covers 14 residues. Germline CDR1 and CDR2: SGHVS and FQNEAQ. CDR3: CASSLFGGGTEAFF. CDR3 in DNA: TGTGCCAGCAGCTTATTCGGAGGTGGGACTGAAGCTTTCTTT.

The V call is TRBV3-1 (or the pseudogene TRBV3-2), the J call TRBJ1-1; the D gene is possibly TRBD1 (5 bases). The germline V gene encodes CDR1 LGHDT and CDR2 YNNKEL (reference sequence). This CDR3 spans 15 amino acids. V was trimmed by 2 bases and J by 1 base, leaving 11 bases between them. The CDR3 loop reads CASSQSDRPNTEAFF. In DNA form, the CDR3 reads TGTGCCAGCAGCCAAAGCGACAGACCGAACACTGAAGCTTTCTTT.

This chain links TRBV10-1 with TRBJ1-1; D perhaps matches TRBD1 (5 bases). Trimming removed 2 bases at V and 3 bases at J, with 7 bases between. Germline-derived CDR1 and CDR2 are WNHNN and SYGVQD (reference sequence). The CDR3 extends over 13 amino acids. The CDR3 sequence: CASSETGYTEAFF. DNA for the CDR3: TGCGCCAGCAGTGAGACAGGTTACACTGAAGCTTTCTTT.

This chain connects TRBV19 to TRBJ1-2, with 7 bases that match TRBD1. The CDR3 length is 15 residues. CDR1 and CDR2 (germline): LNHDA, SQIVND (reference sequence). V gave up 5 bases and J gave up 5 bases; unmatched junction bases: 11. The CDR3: CASSPTRGMSYGYTF. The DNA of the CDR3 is TGTGCCAGTAGTCCCACCAGGGGGATGAGTTATGGCTACACCTTC.

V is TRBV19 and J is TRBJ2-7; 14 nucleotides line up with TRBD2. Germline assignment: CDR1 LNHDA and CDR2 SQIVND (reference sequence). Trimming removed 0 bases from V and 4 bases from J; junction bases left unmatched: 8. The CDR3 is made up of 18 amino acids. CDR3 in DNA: TGTGCCAGTAGTATAGATTCAACCGGGACTAGCGGGAGTTACGAGCAGTACTTC. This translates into CASSIDSTGTSGSYEQYF.

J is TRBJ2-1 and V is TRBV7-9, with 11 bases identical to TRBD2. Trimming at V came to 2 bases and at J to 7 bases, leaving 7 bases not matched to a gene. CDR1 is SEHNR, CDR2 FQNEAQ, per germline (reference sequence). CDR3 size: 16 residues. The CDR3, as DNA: TGTGCCAGCAGCTTATGGGCTAGCGGGGGGAGGAATGAGCAGTTCTTC. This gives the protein CASSLWASGGRNEQFF.

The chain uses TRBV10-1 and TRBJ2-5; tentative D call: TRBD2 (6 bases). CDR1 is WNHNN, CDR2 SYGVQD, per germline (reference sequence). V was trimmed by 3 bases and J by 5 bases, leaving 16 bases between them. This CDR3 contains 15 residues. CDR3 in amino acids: CASSEIGGGGETQYF. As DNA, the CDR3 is TGCGCCAGCAGTGAAATCGGCGGAGGAGGGGAGACCCAGTACTTC.

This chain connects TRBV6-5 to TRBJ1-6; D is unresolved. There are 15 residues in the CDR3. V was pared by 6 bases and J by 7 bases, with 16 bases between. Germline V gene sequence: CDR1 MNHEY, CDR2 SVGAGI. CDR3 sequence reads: CASRASSGENSPLHF. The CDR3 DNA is TGTGCCAGCAGGGCGTCAAGCGGTGAGAATTCACCCCTCCACTTT.

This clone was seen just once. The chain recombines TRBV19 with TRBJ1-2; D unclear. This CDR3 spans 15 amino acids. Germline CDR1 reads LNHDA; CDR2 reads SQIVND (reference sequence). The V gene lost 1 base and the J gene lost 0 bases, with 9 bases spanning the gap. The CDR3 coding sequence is TGTGCCAGTAGTATAGCAGCACTTACTAACTATGGCTACACCTTC. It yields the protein CASSIAALTNYGYTF.

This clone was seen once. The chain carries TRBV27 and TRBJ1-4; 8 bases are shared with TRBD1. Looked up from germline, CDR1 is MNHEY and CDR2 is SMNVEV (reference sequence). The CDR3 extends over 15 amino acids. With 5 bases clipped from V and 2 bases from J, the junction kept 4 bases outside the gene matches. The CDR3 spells CASSDQGATNEKLFF. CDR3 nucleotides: TGTGCCAGCAGTGATCAGGGGGCGACTAATGAAAAACTGTTTTTT.

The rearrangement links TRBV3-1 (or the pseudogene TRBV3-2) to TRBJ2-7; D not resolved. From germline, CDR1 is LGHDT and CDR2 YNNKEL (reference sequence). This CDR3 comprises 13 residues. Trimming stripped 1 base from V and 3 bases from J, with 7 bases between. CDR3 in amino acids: CASSQVNSYEQYF. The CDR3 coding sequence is TGTGCCAGCAGCCAAGTAAACAGCTACGAGCAGTACTTC.

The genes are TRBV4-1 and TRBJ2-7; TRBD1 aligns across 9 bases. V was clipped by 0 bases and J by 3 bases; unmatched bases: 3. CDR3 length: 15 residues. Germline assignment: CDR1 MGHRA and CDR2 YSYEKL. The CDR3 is CASSQEGQGGYEQYF. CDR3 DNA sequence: TGCGCCAGCAGCCAAGAGGGACAGGGCGGCTACGAGCAGTACTTC.

CDR3 sequence: CASMKGGAGYEQYF. The CDR3 DNA sequence: TGTGCCAGCATGAAAGGGGGCGCGGGGTACGAGCAGTACTTC. V usage is TRBV11-2 and J usage is TRBJ2-7; possibly TRBD1 for D (7 bases). CDR1 and CDR2 (germline): SGHAT, FQNNGV. The CDR3 loop spans 14 amino acids. V was shortened by 7 bases and J by 4 bases, with 17 bases between the two germline ends.

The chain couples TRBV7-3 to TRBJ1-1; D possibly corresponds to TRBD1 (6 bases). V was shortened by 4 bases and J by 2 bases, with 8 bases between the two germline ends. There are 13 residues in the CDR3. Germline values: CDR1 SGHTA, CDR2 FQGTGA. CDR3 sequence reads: CASSSQGNTEAFF. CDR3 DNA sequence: TGTGCCAGCAGCTCACAGGGTAACACTGAAGCTTTCTTT.

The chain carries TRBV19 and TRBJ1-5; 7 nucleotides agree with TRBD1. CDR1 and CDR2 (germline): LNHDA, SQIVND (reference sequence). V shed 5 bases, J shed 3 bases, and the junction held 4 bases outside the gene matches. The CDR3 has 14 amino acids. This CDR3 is CASSLGTVNQPQHF. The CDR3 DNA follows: TGTGCCAGTAGTCTCGGGACAGTCAATCAGCCCCAGCATTTT.

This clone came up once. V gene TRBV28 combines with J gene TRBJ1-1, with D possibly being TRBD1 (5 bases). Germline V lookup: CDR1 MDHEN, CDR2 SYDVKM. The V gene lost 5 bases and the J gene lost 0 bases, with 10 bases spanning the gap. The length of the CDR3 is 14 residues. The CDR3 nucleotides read TGTGCCAGCAGTACGGGACTGATGAACACTGAAGCTTTCTTT. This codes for CASSTGLMNTEAFF. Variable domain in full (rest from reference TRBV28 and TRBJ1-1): DVKVTQSSRYLVKRTGEKVFLECVQDMDHENMFWYRQDPGLGLRLIYFSYDVKMKEKGDIPEGYSVSREKKERFSLILESASTNQTSMYLCASSTGLMNTEAFFGQGTRLTVV.

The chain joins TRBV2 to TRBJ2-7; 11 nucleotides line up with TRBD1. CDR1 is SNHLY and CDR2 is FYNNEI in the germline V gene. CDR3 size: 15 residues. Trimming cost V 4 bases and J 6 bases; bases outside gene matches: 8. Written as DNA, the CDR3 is TGTGCCAGCAGTGGGATCGGGACAGGGGGGTCCGAGCAGTACTTC. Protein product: CASSGIGTGGSEQYF.

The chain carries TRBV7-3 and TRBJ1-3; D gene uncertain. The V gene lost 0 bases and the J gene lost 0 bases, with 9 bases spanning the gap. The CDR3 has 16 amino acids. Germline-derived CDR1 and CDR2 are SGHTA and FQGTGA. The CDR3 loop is CASSLTAGLSGNTIYF. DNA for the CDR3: TGTGCCAGCAGCTTAACCGCAGGCCTCTCTGGAAACACCATATATTTT.

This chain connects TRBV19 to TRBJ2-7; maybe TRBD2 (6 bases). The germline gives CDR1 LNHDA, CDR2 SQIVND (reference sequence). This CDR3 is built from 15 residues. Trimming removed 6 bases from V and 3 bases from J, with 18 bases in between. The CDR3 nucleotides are TGTGCCAGTAGGACGAGCTTGGGGGGTCTCTACGAGCAGTACTTC. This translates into CASRTSLGGLYEQYF.